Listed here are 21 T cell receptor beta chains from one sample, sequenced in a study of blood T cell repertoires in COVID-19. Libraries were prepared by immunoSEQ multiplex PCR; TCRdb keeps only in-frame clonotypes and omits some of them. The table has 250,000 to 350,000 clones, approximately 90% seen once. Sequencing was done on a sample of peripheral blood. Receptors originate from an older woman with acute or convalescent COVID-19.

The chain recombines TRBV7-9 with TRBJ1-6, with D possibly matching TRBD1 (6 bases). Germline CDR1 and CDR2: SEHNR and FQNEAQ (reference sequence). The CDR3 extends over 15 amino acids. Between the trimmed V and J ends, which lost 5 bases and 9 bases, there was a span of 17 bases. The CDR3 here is CASSPDPGAGSPLHF. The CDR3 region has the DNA TGTGCCAGCAGCCCGGACCCAGGGGCGGGTTCACCCCTCCACTTT.

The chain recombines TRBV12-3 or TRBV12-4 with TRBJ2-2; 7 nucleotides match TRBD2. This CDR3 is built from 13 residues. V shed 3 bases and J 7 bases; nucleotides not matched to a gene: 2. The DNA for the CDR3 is TGTGCCAGCAGTTTGGGGAGGGGCGGGGAGCTGTTTTTT. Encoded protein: CASSLGRGGELFF.

Written as DNA, the CDR3 is TGTGCCAGTAGTAACCCCGGGACAGGACTTGCCTACGAGCAGTACTTC. This translates into CASSNPGTGLAYEQYF. The chain couples TRBV19 to TRBJ2-7; 8 nucleotides align to TRBD1. This CDR3 has 16 residues. V was pared by 4 bases and J by 2 bases, with 10 bases of the junction left unmatched. The germline gives CDR1 LNHDA, CDR2 SQIVND (reference sequence).

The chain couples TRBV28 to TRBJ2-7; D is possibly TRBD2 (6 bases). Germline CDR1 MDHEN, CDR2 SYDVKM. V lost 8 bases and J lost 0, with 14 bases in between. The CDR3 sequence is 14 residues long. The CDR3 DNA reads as TGTGCCAGCCGGAGGGACGTCTCCTCCTACGAGCAGTACTTC. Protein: CASRRDVSSYEQYF.

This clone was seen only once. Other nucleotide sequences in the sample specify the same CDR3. The CDR3 loop is CASSLGSYGYTF. The CDR3 nucleotides are TGTGCCAGCAGTTTGGGCTCTTATGGCTACACCTTC. The gene calls are TRBV28 and TRBJ1-2; D gene uncertain. The V gene lost 3 bases and the J gene lost 5 bases, with 7 bases spanning the gap. The CDR3 consists of 12 residues. CDR1 is MDHEN, CDR2 SYDVKM, per germline.

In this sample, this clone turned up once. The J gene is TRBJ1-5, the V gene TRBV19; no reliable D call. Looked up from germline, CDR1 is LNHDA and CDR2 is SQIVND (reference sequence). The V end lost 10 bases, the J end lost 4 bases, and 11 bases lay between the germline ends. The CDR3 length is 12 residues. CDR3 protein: CATQAKNQPQHF. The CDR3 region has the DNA TGTGCCACCCAAGCCAAAAATCAGCCCCAGCATTTT.

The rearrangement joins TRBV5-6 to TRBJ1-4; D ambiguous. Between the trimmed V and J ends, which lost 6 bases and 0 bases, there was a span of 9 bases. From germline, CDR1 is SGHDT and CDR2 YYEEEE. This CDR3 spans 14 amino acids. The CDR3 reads CASIEGATNEKLFF. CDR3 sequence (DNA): TGTGCCAGCATCGAGGGAGCAACTAATGAAAAACTGTTTTTT. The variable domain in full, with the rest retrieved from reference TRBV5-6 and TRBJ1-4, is DAGVTQSPTHLIKTRGQQVTLRCSPKSGHDTVSWYQQALGQGPQFIFQYYEEEERQRGNFPDRFSGHQFPNYSSELNVNALLLGDSALYLCASIEGATNEKLFFGSGTQLSVL.

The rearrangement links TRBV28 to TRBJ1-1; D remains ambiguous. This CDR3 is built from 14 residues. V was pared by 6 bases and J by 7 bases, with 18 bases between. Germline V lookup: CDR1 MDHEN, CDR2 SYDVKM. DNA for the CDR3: TGTGCCAGCAGACCCGTTATAGGGAGGAATGAAGCTTTCTTT. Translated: CASRPVIGRNEAFF.

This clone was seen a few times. The DNA of the CDR3 is TGTGCCAGCAGGGATCAGGTGGACACTGAAGCTTTCTTT. Amino acid sequence: CASRDQVDTEAFF. This chain links TRBV28 with TRBJ1-1; D is unresolved. There are 13 residues in the CDR3. Trimming took 6 bases from V and 3 from J, leaving 11 bases between them. CDR1 and CDR2 from the germline V gene are MDHEN and SYDVKM. The full variable domain, rest sourced from reference TRBV28 and TRBJ1-1, is DVKVTQSSRYLVKRTGEKVFLECVQDMDHENMFWYRQDPGLGLRLIYFSYDVKMKEKGDIPEGYSVSREKKERFSLILESASTNQTSMYLCASRDQVDTEAFFGQGTRLTVV.

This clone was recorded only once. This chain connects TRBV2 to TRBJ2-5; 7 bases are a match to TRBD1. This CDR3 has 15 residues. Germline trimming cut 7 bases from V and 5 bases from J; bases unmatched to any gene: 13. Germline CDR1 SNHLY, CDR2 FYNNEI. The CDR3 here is CASTHGTVAGETQYF. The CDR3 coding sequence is TGTGCCAGCACGCATGGGACAGTAGCAGGGGAGACCCAGTACTTC.

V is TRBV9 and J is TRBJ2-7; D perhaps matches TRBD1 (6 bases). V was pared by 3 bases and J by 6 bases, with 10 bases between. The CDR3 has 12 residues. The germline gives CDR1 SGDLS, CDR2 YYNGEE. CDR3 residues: CASSAQGSEQYF. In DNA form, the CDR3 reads TGTGCCAGCAGCGCGCAGGGGTCCGAGCAGTACTTC.

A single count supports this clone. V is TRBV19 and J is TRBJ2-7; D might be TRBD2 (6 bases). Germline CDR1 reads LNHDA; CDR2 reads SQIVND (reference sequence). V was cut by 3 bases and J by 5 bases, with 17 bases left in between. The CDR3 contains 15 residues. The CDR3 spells CASSIEPGVSHEQYF. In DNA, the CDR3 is TGTGCCAGTAGTATCGAACCGGGAGTATCCCACGAGCAGTACTTC.

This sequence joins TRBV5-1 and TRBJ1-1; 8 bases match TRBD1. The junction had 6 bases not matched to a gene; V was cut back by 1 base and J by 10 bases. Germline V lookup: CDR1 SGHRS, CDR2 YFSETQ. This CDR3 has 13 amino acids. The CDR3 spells CASSLIRTGGAFF. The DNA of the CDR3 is TGCGCCAGCAGCTTGATTAGAACAGGGGGAGCTTTCTTT.

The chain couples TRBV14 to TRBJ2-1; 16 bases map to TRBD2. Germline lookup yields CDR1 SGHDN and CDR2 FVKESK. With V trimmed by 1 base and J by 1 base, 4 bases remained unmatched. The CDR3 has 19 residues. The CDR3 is CASSQGVGLAGGSYNEQFF. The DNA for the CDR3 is TGTGCCAGCAGCCAAGGCGTGGGACTAGCGGGGGGGTCCTACAATGAGCAGTTCTTC.

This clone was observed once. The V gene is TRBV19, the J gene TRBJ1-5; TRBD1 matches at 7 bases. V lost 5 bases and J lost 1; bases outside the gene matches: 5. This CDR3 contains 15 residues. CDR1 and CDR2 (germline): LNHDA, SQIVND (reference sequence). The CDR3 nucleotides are TGTGCCAGTAGTGCCACGGGACAGAGCAATCAGCCCCAGCATTTT. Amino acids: CASSATGQSNQPQHF.

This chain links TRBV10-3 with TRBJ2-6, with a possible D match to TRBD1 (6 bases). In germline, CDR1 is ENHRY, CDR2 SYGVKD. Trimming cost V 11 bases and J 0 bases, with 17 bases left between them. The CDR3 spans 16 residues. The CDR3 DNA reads TGTGCCGAGATTAGGGGGATGGCCTCTGGGGCCAACGTCCTGACTTTC. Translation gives CAEIRGMASGANVLTF.

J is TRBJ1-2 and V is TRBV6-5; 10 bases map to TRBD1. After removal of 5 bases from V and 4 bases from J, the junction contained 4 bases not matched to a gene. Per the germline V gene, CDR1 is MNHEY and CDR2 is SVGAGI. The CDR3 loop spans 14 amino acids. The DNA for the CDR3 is TGTGCCAGCAGTCCATGGACAGGGGGCTATGGCTACACCTTC. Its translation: CASSPWTGGYGYTF.

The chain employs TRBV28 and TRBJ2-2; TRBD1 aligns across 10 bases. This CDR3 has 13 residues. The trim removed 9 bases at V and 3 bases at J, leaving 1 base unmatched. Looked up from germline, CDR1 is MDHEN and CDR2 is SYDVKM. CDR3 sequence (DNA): TGTGCCAGTGGGACAGGGGACACCGGGGAGCTGTTTTTT. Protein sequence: CASGTGDTGELFF.

This CDR3 is CASSLVGTGTANEKLFF. DNA for the CDR3: TGCGCCAGCAGCTTGGTGGGTACCGGGACAGCTAATGAAAAACTGTTTTTT. The J gene is TRBJ1-4, the V gene TRBV5-1; 7 bases line up with TRBD1. The CDR3 extends over 17 amino acids. Germline CDR1 and CDR2: SGHRS and YFSETQ. Trimming cost V 0 bases and J 3 bases; bases outside gene matches: 8.

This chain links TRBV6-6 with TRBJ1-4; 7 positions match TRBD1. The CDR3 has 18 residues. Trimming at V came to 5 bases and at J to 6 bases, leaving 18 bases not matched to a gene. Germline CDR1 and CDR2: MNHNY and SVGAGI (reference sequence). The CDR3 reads CASSQGQLRLRGDEKLFF. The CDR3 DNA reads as TGTGCCAGCAGTCAGGGACAGTTGCGCCTCCGGGGAGATGAAAAACTGTTTTTT.

The DNA of the CDR3 is TGTGCCAGCAGGGCCGCGAACACCGGGGAGCTGTTTTTT. Protein product: CASRAANTGELFF. The chain carries TRBV6-5 and TRBJ2-2; no reliable D call. CDR1 is MNHEY and CDR2 is SVGAGI in the germline V gene. Trimming pared 6 bases from V and 0 bases from J, leaving 5 bases between. This CDR3 is 13 amino acids long.